This passage covers 15 T cell receptor beta chains from one sample sequenced in a study of response to subunit inactivated influenza vaccine. One entry per CDR3 protein, called by TCRdb with MiXCR from the RT-PCR reads. The sample lists about 700,000 distinct CDR3 sequences; around 16% were seen once. Source: PBMCs from blood, taken about 12 days after vaccination. The receptor source for this set is a man aged 45-65 years who received an inactivated influenza vaccine.

This clonotype was counted between two and nine times. V and J are TRBV25-1 and TRBJ1-4; a weak D match, TRBD1 (5 bases). This CDR3 has 16 amino acids. CDR1 is MGHDK and CDR2 is SYGVNS in the germline V gene. With 4 bases removed from V and 8 bases from J, the gap between germline ends came to 20 bases. CDR3 amino acids: CASSAPTVPRGEKLFF. The CDR3 bases are TGTGCCAGCAGTGCCCCGACAGTTCCTCGAGGGGAAAAACTGTTTTTT.

CDR3 bases: TGTGCCAGCAGCGGAGGGTCTAATGAAAAACTGTTTTTT. It is translated as CASSGGSNEKLFF. The chain joins TRBV12-3 or TRBV12-4 to TRBJ1-4; no definite D call. V dropped 6 bases and J dropped 3 bases, with 8 bases sitting between them. The CDR3 length is 13 residues.

In its sample, this clonotype was seen many times. The chain combines TRBV25-1 with TRBJ2-1, with unresolved D. Trimming removed 5 bases from V and 4 bases from J, with 15 bases in between. Germline CDR1 is MGHDK and CDR2 is SYGVNS. This CDR3 has 15 amino acids. The CDR3 loop reads CASSWIQPPYNEQFF. Here the CDR3 DNA reads TGTGCCAGCAGTTGGATCCAACCTCCGTACAATGAGCAGTTCTTC.

This clonotype was counted between two and nine times. V is TRBV20-1 and J is TRBJ2-1, with D tentatively TRBD1 or TRBD2 (5 bases each). The germline gives CDR1 DFQATT, CDR2 SNEGSKA (reference sequence). Trimming removed 3 bases at V and 0 bases at J, with 9 bases between. The CDR3 contains 14 residues. The CDR3 nucleotides are TGCAGTGCTAGCTCGGGACCCTCCTACAATGAGCAGTTCTTC. It translates to CSASSGPSYNEQFF.

The table lists this clonotype with a few counts. The rearrangement uses TRBV11-2 and TRBJ2-2; D might be TRBD1 (6 bases). Germline V gives CDR1 SGHAT, CDR2 FQNNGV. This CDR3 has 16 residues. V was pared by 4 bases and J by 7 bases, with 19 bases between. The CDR3 here is CASSSTTGTANGELFF. The DNA for the CDR3 is TGTGCCAGCAGCTCGACTACAGGGACCGCTAACGGGGAGCTGTTTTTT. Supplemented by reference TRBV11-2 and TRBJ2-2, the full variable domain reads EAGVAQSPRYKIIEKRQSVAFWCNPISGHATLYWYQQILGQGPKLLIQFQNNGVVDDSQLPKDRFSAERLKGVDSTLKIQPAKLEDSAVYLCASSSTTGTANGELFFGEGSRLTVL.

The CDR3 loop reads CASSPLRRGRTEAFF. The CDR3 DNA reads as TGTGCCAGCTCACCCCTGAGGAGGGGAAGAACTGAAGCTTTCTTT. The chain combines TRBV18 with TRBJ1-1; TRBD1 might be the D (5 bases). The length of the CDR3 is 15 residues. CDR1 and CDR2 from the germline V gene are KGHSH and LQKENI. V was shortened by 3 bases and J by 5 bases, with 16 bases between the two germline ends.

This clonotype was found a few times. The rearrangement links TRBV12-3 or TRBV12-4 to TRBJ2-1; D might be TRBD2 (5 bases). The CDR3 is made up of 14 amino acids. V was trimmed by 6 bases and J by 0 bases, leaving 9 bases between them. CDR3 loop: CASRRVSSYNEQFF. The CDR3 region has the DNA TGTGCCAGCAGGCGGGTCTCCTCCTACAATGAGCAGTTCTTC.

This clonotype turned up a few times. The CDR3 is CASSRGTGANVLTF. In nucleotides, the CDR3 is TGCGCCAGCAGTCGAGGGACTGGGGCCAACGTCCTGACTTTC. This chain connects TRBV4-1 to TRBJ2-6, with TRBD2 as a possible D gene (5 bases). V was shortened by 6 bases and J by 2 bases, with 8 bases between the two germline ends. Germline CDR1 is MGHRA and CDR2 is YSYEKL. The CDR3 is 14 amino acids.

The chain employs TRBV12-3 or TRBV12-4 and TRBJ1-2; 7 nucleotides match TRBD1. Trimming took 5 bases from V and 8 from J; bases not matched to a gene: 11. The CDR3 covers 14 residues. CDR3 sequence (DNA): TGTGCCAGCAGTCCGACCAAGACAGGGTTCGGCTACACCTTC. Its translation: CASSPTKTGFGYTF.

This chain joins TRBV29-1 and TRBJ1-6; D is perhaps TRBD1 (6 bases). V was clipped by 6 bases and J by 7 bases, with 13 bases between them. The CDR3 length is 13 residues. The germline CDR1 and CDR2 sequences are SQVTM and ANQGSEA. Here the CDR3 reads CSVSTGTNSPLHF. The CDR3 coding sequence is TGCAGCGTCTCCACAGGGACCAATTCACCCCTCCACTTT.

This clonotype was counted many times. V gene TRBV6-4 combines with J gene TRBJ2-1; D not certain. The V gene lost 5 bases and the J gene lost 0 bases, with 14 bases spanning the gap. The CDR3 has 16 residues. Germline V lookup: CDR1 MRHNA, CDR2 SNTAGT. DNA of the CDR3: TGTGCCAGCAGTACCGGCGCTGCGAGCTCCTACAATGAGCAGTTCTTC. Residues: CASSTGAASSYNEQFF.

This clonotype came up many times. The V and J genes are TRBV10-1 and TRBJ1-1; the D gene is possibly TRBD1 (5 bases). V lost 6 bases and J lost 0, with 8 bases in between. The CDR3 spans 13 residues. From germline, CDR1 is WNHNN and CDR2 SYGVQD (reference sequence). The chain's CDR3 is CASRGTVNTEAFF. As DNA, the CDR3 is TGCGCCAGCAGAGGGACGGTGAACACTGAAGCTTTCTTT.

This clonotype was seen a handful of times. For the CDR3, the DNA is TGCAGTGCTAAGAATCAGGGGGCGAGAGATACGCAGTATTTT. As protein: CSAKNQGARDTQYF. The chain uses TRBV20-1 and TRBJ2-3, with 8 bases that match TRBD1. Unmatched junction bases numbered 8, after V lost 4 bases and J lost 5 bases. Germline V gene data show CDR1 as DFQATT and CDR2 as SNEGSKA (reference sequence). This CDR3 region has 14 residues.

This clonotype was counted a few times. The DNA for the CDR3 is TGTGCCAGCAGGGGCCAGGGGACTAACACTGAAGCTTTCTTT. Translated: CASRGQGTNTEAFF. The chain joins TRBV12-3 or TRBV12-4 to TRBJ1-1, with a tentative D call TRBD1 (6 bases). The CDR3 runs to 14 residues. Trimming took 6 bases from V and 2 from J, leaving 13 bases between them.

The chain recombines TRBV15 with TRBJ2-5; D gene uncertain. This CDR3 has 12 residues. Germline assignment: CDR1 LNHNV and CDR2 YYDKDF (reference sequence). V was clipped by 5 bases and J by 1 base, with 5 bases between them. CDR3 sequence (DNA): TGTGCCACCAGCCGCCCCCAAGAGACCCAGTACTTC. Its protein product is CATSRPQETQYF. Complete variable domain (other parts from reference TRBV15 and TRBJ2-5): DAMVIQNPRYQVTQFGKPVTLSCSQTLNHNVMYWYQQKSSQAPKLLFHYYDKDFNNEADTPDNFQSRRPNTSFCFLDIRSPGLGDTAMYLCATSRPQETQYFGPGTRLLVL.